Reported below is one T cell receptor (beta chain). V shed 2 bases and J shed 8 bases, with 15 bases lying between them. CDR1 MNHEY and CDR2 SMNVEV come from the germline V gene (reference sequence). CDR3 length: 14 residues. Authors' methods: Cell counts per sample came from amplifying reference gene primers. Only in-frame clones appear in the TCRdb table, and some are missing; sequencing was by immunoSEQ multiplex PCR. V, J and clone size were drawn from that table, and D and trimming were deduced from the DNA. The repertoire holds about 100,000 clones, with approximately 89% as singletons. The data originate from a study of blood T cell repertoires in COVID-19.

This TCR came from a man aged 55 to 70 with acute or convalescent COVID-19. Sequencing was carried out using peripheral blood. V is TRBV27 and J is TRBJ1-2; no firm D call. CDR3 loop: CASSLRVGLTGYTF. As DNA, the CDR3 is TGTGCCAGCAGTTTACGCGTCGGACTCACGGGCTACACCTTC.